This TCR beta chain was sequenced during a study of shared clonotypes between healthy human individuals. On the study more broadly: The study used three CD4 naive, three CD4 memory, two CD8 naive and one CD8 memory plate per donor. Notes on the study in general: The study found lower generation probabilities in non-shared clonotypes than in those shared by all four donors.

This clone has a handful of counts. Its antigen is as yet unknown. Some 30,000 T cell genomes, or roughly 200 ng DNA, went into the sorted-subset replicate PCRs. TCRdb's table, derived via immunoSEQ multiplex PCR, lists solely in-frame clones and lacks some. The data contain roughly 640,000 clones, about 74% of them seen just once; the ten biggest clones take up roughly 1.7%. This CDR3 has 15 amino acids. Germline V gene sequence: CDR1 SGDLS, CDR2 YYNGEE. J gave up 2 bases and V 3 bases, and 5 bases lay outside the gene matches. The receptor was derived from a young woman in good health. V and J are TRBV9 and TRBJ2-5, with TRBD2 matching 9 bases. The sample consisted of memory CD4+ T cells sorted from blood. As for subset: CD45RA-negative fraction. The CDR3 reads CASSANLAGQETQYF. In DNA, the CDR3 is TGTGCCAGCAGCGCCAACCTAGCGGGGCAAGAGACCCAGTACTTC.